This entry lists 25 T cell receptor beta chains sequenced from one sample in a study of CD8 T cells in ankylosing spondylitis. Study-wide results and caveats: Ankylosing spondylitis blood seemed to carry a telltale TCR beta motif made of under ten highly homologous variants.

MiXCR, run by TCRdb on the 5' RACE reads, gives a single entry per CDR3 protein. The profile shows about 540,000 distinct CDR3 sequences, roughly an eighth of them singletons. Their target antigens are unknown. Sequenced input: blood, either unsorted or a sorted T cell fraction (not recorded which). The receptors were sampled from a male donor with ankylosing spondylitis.

This clonotype was counted a few times. The chain combines TRBV10-3 with TRBJ1-2, with 7 bases lining up with TRBD1. The CDR3 totals 14 residues. CDR1 and CDR2 from the germline V gene are ENHRY and SYGVKD. The trim removed 10 bases at V and 6 bases at J, leaving 14 bases unmatched. In nucleotides, the CDR3 is TGTGCCACCCGGAACGGGGGGGACAGTAATGGCTACACCTTC. Protein sequence: CATRNGGDSNGYTF.

There are a few counts of this clonotype. The chain links TRBV20-1 to TRBJ2-6; D possibly corresponds to TRBD1 (5 bases). Looked up from germline, CDR1 is DFQATT and CDR2 is SNEGSKA (reference sequence). CDR3 length: 14 amino acids. Trimming pared 6 bases from V and 1 base from J, leaving 10 bases between. The CDR3 sequence: CSAPRGSGANVLTF. In DNA form, the CDR3 reads TGCAGTGCACCTAGGGGATCTGGGGCCAACGTCCTGACTTTC.

This clonotype came up a few times. The rearrangement uses TRBV5-1 and TRBJ1-4; D is perhaps TRBD1 (6 bases). CDR1 is SGHRS, CDR2 YFSETQ, per germline. This CDR3 has 15 amino acids. Trimming pared 0 bases from V and 3 bases from J, leaving 9 bases between. CDR3 nucleotides: TGCGCCAGCAGCTTGGAGGGACACCCTAATGAAAAACTGTTTTTT. Translating it yields CASSLEGHPNEKLFF.

V is TRBV7-2 and J is TRBJ2-3, with D possibly matching TRBD2 (5 bases). Deletions cut 2 bases from V and 1 base from J, with 10 bases between. Germline V gene sequence: CDR1 SGHTA, CDR2 FQGNSA. CDR3 length: 15 residues. CDR3 in amino acids: CASSLIVGGTDTQYF. Here the CDR3 DNA reads TGTGCCAGCAGCTTAATAGTCGGGGGCACAGATACGCAGTATTTT.

This clonotype was recorded a few times. The gene calls are TRBV9 and TRBJ2-1; perhaps TRBD2 as D (6 bases). The V gene lost 4 bases and the J gene lost 10 bases, with 15 bases spanning the gap. The CDR3 runs 13 residues. Per germline, CDR1 SGDLS and CDR2 YYNGEE. The CDR3 coding sequence is TGTGCCAGCAGCCCTGGCGGGATAGAGGAGCAGTTCTTC. It translates to CASSPGGIEEQFF.

The chain employs TRBV27 and TRBJ2-1; a weak D match, TRBD2 (7 bases). The germline gives CDR1 MNHEY, CDR2 SMNVEV (reference sequence). V lost 6 bases and J lost 5, with 14 bases in between. The CDR3 is made up of 14 amino acids. CDR3 nucleotide sequence: TGTGCCAGCAGAAAAGGGGGACTACACAATGAGCAGTTCTTC. Its protein is CASRKGGLHNEQFF.

This clonotype was found a few times. The V gene is TRBV7-9, the J gene TRBJ1-1, with D possibly TRBD1 on 6 matching bases. Germline-derived CDR1 and CDR2 are SEHNR and FQNEAQ (reference sequence). The CDR3 length is 13 residues. V was trimmed by 3 bases and J by 7 bases, leaving 12 bases between them. The CDR3 bases are TGTGCCAGCAGCTTTGGTGAGGGACATGAAGCTTTCTTT. Translating gives CASSFGEGHEAFF.

The chain employs TRBV11-2 and TRBJ2-3; perhaps TRBD2 as D (6 bases). Deletions cut 2 bases from V and 2 bases from J, with 14 bases between. This CDR3 comprises 16 residues. CDR1 and CDR2 (germline): SGHAT, FQNNGV. Written as DNA, the CDR3 is TGTGCCAGCAGCTTAACTAGCTATAGGATCACAGATACGCAGTATTTT. It is translated as CASSLTSYRITDTQYF.

The chain recombines TRBV5-8 with TRBJ2-1; D is ambiguous. There are 14 residues in the CDR3. The germline V gene encodes CDR1 SGHTS and CDR2 YDEGEE. The V end was cut by 0 bases, the J end by 8 bases, with 12 bases between. CDR3 residues: CASSLAPVGDEQFF. CDR3 in DNA: TGTGCCAGCAGCTTGGCACCAGTCGGCGATGAGCAGTTCTTC.

The chain combines TRBV30 with TRBJ2-1; D might be TRBD2 (5 bases). The V end lost 3 bases, the J end lost 1 base, and 13 bases lay between the germline ends. Germline V gene sequence: CDR1 GTSNPN, CDR2 SVGIG (reference sequence). The CDR3 sequence is 15 residues long. This CDR3 reads CAWRRSVGSYNEQFF. In nucleotides, the CDR3 is TGTGCCTGGAGACGTAGCGTCGGGTCCTACAATGAGCAGTTCTTC. Based on the CDR3 plus reference TRBV30 and TRBJ2-1, the full variable domain is SQTIHQWPATLVQPVGSPLSLECTVEGTSNPNLYWYRQAAGRGLQLLFYSVGIGQISSEVPQNLSASRPQDRQFILSSKKLLLSDSGFYLCAWRRSVGSYNEQFFGPGTRLTVL.

The table lists this clonotype with a few counts. The J gene is TRBJ2-7, the V gene TRBV5-5; D might be TRBD2 (5 bases). The CDR3 totals 15 residues. V was shortened by 4 bases and J by 2 bases, with 16 bases between the two germline ends. CDR1 SGHKS and CDR2 YYEKEE come from the germline V gene (reference sequence). The CDR3 coding sequence is TGTGCCAGCAGCCGGGATGGCAGGTCTACCTACGAGCAGTACGTC. Encoded protein: CASSRDGRSTYEQYV.

A few counts support this clonotype. The chain recombines TRBV29-1 with TRBJ1-4, with a tentative D call TRBD1 (5 bases). CDR1 and CDR2 from the germline V gene are SQVTM and ANQGSEA. The CDR3 totals 15 residues. Trimming stripped 5 bases from V and 7 bases from J, with 20 bases between. Here the CDR3 DNA reads TGCAGCGTTCAGGGAACGTCCTGGGTCGGTGAAAAACTGTTTTTT. The encoded protein is CSVQGTSWVGEKLFF.

This clonotype was seen a few times. The gene calls are TRBV20-1 and TRBJ2-7; 9 positions match TRBD1. V shed 5 bases, J shed 6 bases, and the junction held 11 bases outside the gene matches. From germline, CDR1 is DFQATT and CDR2 SNEGSKA (reference sequence). CDR3 length: 14 residues. The CDR3 DNA reads TGCAGTGCTGGCCGGGACAGGGCAGATGGCGAGCAGTACTTC. Translated, it gives CSAGRDRADGEQYF.

This clonotype has ten or more counts. This sequence joins TRBV29-1 and TRBJ1-5; D not resolved. V dropped 7 bases and J dropped 4 bases, with 11 bases sitting between them. In germline, CDR1 is SQVTM, CDR2 ANQGSEA. The CDR3 spans 12 residues. CDR3 DNA: TGCAGCGCCCGGACGCAAAATCAGCCCCAGCATTTT. It translates to CSARTQNQPQHF.

The rearrangement joins TRBV3-1 to TRBJ1-1; perhaps TRBD1 as D (5 bases). Trimming stripped 1 base from V and 4 bases from J, with 10 bases between. The CDR3 totals 14 residues. The germline CDR1 and CDR2 sequences are LGHDT and YNNKEL (reference sequence). CDR3 region: CASSQVIGGTEAFF. The DNA of the CDR3 is TGTGCCAGCAGCCAAGTGATCGGGGGCACTGAAGCTTTCTTT.

This clonotype was observed at least ten times. The V gene is TRBV7-2, the J gene TRBJ1-2, with a weak D call TRBD1 (5 bases). V was trimmed by 2 bases and J by 4 bases, leaving 14 bases between them. In germline, CDR1 is SGHTA, CDR2 FQGNSA. This CDR3 is 15 amino acids long. The CDR3 here is CASSLLKGRGYGYTF. The DNA for the CDR3 is TGTGCCAGCAGCTTACTAAAGGGGCGCGGCTATGGCTACACCTTC.

This clonotype has just a few counts. The V gene is TRBV7-2, the J gene TRBJ2-7; 13 positions agree with TRBD2. The CDR3 extends over 16 amino acids. Germline loops: CDR1 SGHTA, CDR2 FQGNSA. V was clipped by 3 bases and J by 4 bases; unmatched bases: 6. The CDR3 DNA reads TGTGCCAGCAGCTTTCAACCGGGACTAGCGGGATACGAGCAGTACTTC. Amino acid sequence: CASSFQPGLAGYEQYF.

This clonotype has just a few counts. The J gene is TRBJ1-1, the V gene TRBV4-1, with a tentative D call TRBD1 (5 bases). Germline V CDR1 and CDR2: MGHRA, YSYEKL. V was pared by 2 bases and J by 2 bases, with 9 bases between. CDR3 length: 14 amino acids. CDR3 DNA sequence: TGCGCCAGCAGCCAAATAGGGGAAAACACTGAAGCTTTCTTT. Amino acid sequence: CASSQIGENTEAFF.

As regards this clonotype: A clone one base away is much larger, so this may be a read error. The rearrangement joins TRBV12-3 or TRBV12-4 to TRBJ1-1, with D unresolved. This CDR3 comprises 13 residues. The CDR3 nucleotides read TGTGCCAGCAGTTTGGCGGGGAGGGCTGAAGCTTTGTTT. Its protein is CASSLAGRAEALF.

This clonotype was observed a handful of times. This sequence joins TRBV12-3 or TRBV12-4 and TRBJ2-3, with TRBD2 as a possible D gene (6 bases). The CDR3 consists of 17 residues. Trimming cost V 7 bases and J 3 bases, with 23 bases left between them. The CDR3 DNA is TGTGCCAGCAAACCCGATGGGGGGAGCGCGGAGACAGATACGCAGTATTTT. It translates to CASKPDGGSAETDTQYF.

The chain joins TRBV12-3 or TRBV12-4 to TRBJ2-5; 7 bases map to TRBD2. V was pared by 3 bases and J by 3 bases, with 4 bases of the junction left unmatched. The CDR3 runs to 14 residues. In DNA, the CDR3 is TGTGCCAGCAGTTTCGGCGGGAGAAAAGAGACCCAGTACTTC. It yields the protein CASSFGGRKETQYF.

This clonotype came up a few times. The chain employs TRBV6-1 and TRBJ1-6, with TRBD1 identical over 8 bases. Germline-derived CDR1 and CDR2 are MNHNS and SASEGT. The CDR3 runs 15 residues. The J segment lost 7 bases and the V segment lost 2 bases, leaving 4 bases of the junction unmatched. As DNA, the CDR3 is TGTGCCAGCAGTGAATTAGCAGGGGGCAATTCACCCCTCCACTTT. It specifies CASSELAGGNSPLHF.

Ten or more counts support this clonotype. The J gene is TRBJ2-1, the V gene TRBV7-9; 7 nucleotides match TRBD2. CDR1 and CDR2 (germline): SEHNR, FQNEAQ (reference sequence). Trimming removed 2 bases from V and 4 bases from J; junction bases left unmatched: 11. The CDR3 is 17 amino acids. The CDR3 spells CASSLPGPSGDYNEQFF. CDR3 in DNA: TGTGCCAGCAGCTTACCAGGACCTAGCGGAGATTACAATGAGCAGTTCTTC. The full variable domain, completed using reference TRBV7-9 and TRBJ2-1, is DTGVSQNPRHKITKRGQNVTFRCDPISEHNRLYWYRQTLGQGPEFLTYFQNEAQLEKSRLLSDRFSAERPKGSFSTLEIQRTEQGDSAMYLCASSLPGPSGDYNEQFFGPGTRLTVL.

This chain connects TRBV5-4 to TRBJ2-5; 9 bases line up with TRBD2. The CDR3 runs to 16 residues. The germline V gene encodes CDR1 SGHNT and CDR2 YYREEE (reference sequence). V dropped 4 bases and J dropped 5; count of bases not matched to a gene: 12. The CDR3 DNA sequence: TGTGCCAGCAGCCGAGGGGGTAGCGGGAGCGGCGAGACCCAGTACTTC. Translation gives CASSRGGSGSGETQYF.

V usage is TRBV11-2 and J usage is TRBJ1-3; no definite D call. V lost 1 base and J 1 base, leaving 17 bases between the germline ends. The germline V gene has CDR1 SGHAT and CDR2 FQNNGV. The CDR3 loop spans 18 amino acids. The CDR3 here is CASSLVQRSNPSGNTIYF. The CDR3 DNA follows: TGTGCCAGCAGCTTAGTTCAGAGGAGCAACCCGTCTGGAAACACCATATATTTT.